These 8 T cell receptor beta chains came from one sample sequenced in a study of blood T cell repertoires in COVID-19. Assay used: immunoSEQ multiplex PCR; TCRdb lists only in-frame clones, some missing. Seen here are 210,000 or so clones, approximately 90% observed once, and the top ten hold about 4.8%. The specimen was peripheral blood. The receptors come from a woman aged 40 to 50 with acute or convalescent COVID-19.

This clone was counted a single time. The chain links TRBV6-6 to TRBJ1-2; D perhaps matches TRBD1 (6 bases). This CDR3 spans 14 amino acids. Trimming removed 6 bases at V and 4 bases at J, with 15 bases between. Germline V gives CDR1 MNHNY, CDR2 SVGAGI (reference sequence). The CDR3 reads CASSLQTGAYGYTF. In DNA form, the CDR3 reads TGTGCCAGCAGCCTACAGACAGGAGCCTATGGCTACACCTTC.

The rearrangement joins TRBV2 to TRBJ1-4; tentatively, D is TRBD1 (6 bases). The CDR3 extends over 13 amino acids. V gave up 10 bases and J gave up 4 bases, with 13 bases separating them. Germline V gene lookup returns CDR1 SNHLY and CDR2 FYNNEI. For the CDR3, the DNA is TGTGCCACCGCGAGGGGGATTAATGAAAAACTGTTTTTT. Amino acids: CATARGINEKLFF.

The chain links TRBV7-2 to TRBJ1-1; D is unresolved. V was pared by 7 bases and J by 1 base, with 16 bases between. Germline V lookup: CDR1 SGHTA, CDR2 FQGNSA. This CDR3 is 15 amino acids long. Here the CDR3 reads CASTLFRASNTEAFF. CDR3 coding DNA: TGTGCCAGCACCCTCTTTAGAGCCTCGAACACTGAAGCTTTCTTT.

The chain carries TRBV29-1 and TRBJ2-5, with D possibly TRBD2 on 5 matching bases. The CDR3 covers 13 residues. Deletions cut 3 bases from V and 4 bases from J, with 12 bases between. Germline V CDR1 and CDR2: SQVTM, ANQGSEA. The CDR3 nucleotides are TGCAGCGTTGACGGTCTAGCAGGAGAGACCCAGTACTTC. Amino acid sequence: CSVDGLAGETQYF.

The genes are TRBV11-2 and TRBJ1-1; D gene unclear. Trimming cost V 1 base and J 5 bases, with 8 bases left between them. Germline CDR1 reads SGHAT; CDR2 reads FQNNGV. The CDR3 is 13 residues long. The chain's CDR3 is CASSLGSGTEAFF. CDR3 coding DNA: TGTGCCAGCAGCTTAGGGTCCGGGACTGAAGCTTTCTTT.

This clone occurred once. The genes are TRBV18 and TRBJ2-2; unclear D gene. Germline CDR1 is KGHSH and CDR2 is LQKENI. Trimming shortened V by 1 base and J by 6 bases, and 15 bases separated the two germline ends. The CDR3 length is 16 residues. The CDR3: CASSPQNPKRSGELFF. The CDR3 DNA is TGTGCCAGCTCACCACAGAACCCAAAACGGTCCGGGGAGCTGTTTTTT.

V and J are TRBV11-2 and TRBJ1-1; no clear D gene. This CDR3 spans 17 amino acids. The germline CDR1 and CDR2 sequences are SGHAT and FQNNGV. Deletions cut 1 base from V and 10 bases from J, with 25 bases between. The DNA of the CDR3 is TGTGCCAGCAGCTTAGTGTCCGGACGACTAAATATTGTTAGAGCTTTCTTT. Its translation is CASSLVSGRLNIVRAFF.

The CDR3 DNA reads as TGCAGCGTGGAAAGACAGGACAGTAACTATGGCTACACCTTC. Amino acid sequence: CSVERQDSNYGYTF. This chain links TRBV29-1 with TRBJ1-2; tentative D call: TRBD1 (6 bases). V lost 6 bases and J lost 1, with 15 bases in between. From germline, CDR1 is SQVTM and CDR2 ANQGSEA. The CDR3 sequence is 14 residues long.